This TCR beta chain was identified during a study of blood T cell repertoires in COVID-19. Study overall: Collection of acute and convalescent COVID-19 samples took place in the United States, Italy and Spain. Sources were T cells, B-cell-depleted T cells, or PBMCs; the material itself was cDNA or gDNA.

The authors' processing: Reference gene primer amplification gave estimated nucleated cell counts. TCRdb keeps only in-frame clones here, not all; method: immunoSEQ multiplex PCR. V and J calls and clone size are as listed in that table; D and trimming were resolved from the DNA. The sample has 65,000 to 75,000 clones, more than 75% seen once. This CDR3 is 16 amino acids long. Germline V CDR1 and CDR2: MNHEY, SVGAGI. V gave up 2 bases and J gave up 9 bases; unmatched junction bases: 11. This TCR was sampled from a woman at least 80 years old with active or convalescent COVID-19. This chain joins TRBV6-5 and TRBJ2-1; 9 nucleotides agree with TRBD2. The sequencing input was peripheral blood. The CDR3 sequence: CASSYTSAGGQLEQFF. The CDR3 region has the DNA TGTGCCAGCAGTTACACCTCGGCGGGGGGGCAGCTTGAGCAGTTCTTC.